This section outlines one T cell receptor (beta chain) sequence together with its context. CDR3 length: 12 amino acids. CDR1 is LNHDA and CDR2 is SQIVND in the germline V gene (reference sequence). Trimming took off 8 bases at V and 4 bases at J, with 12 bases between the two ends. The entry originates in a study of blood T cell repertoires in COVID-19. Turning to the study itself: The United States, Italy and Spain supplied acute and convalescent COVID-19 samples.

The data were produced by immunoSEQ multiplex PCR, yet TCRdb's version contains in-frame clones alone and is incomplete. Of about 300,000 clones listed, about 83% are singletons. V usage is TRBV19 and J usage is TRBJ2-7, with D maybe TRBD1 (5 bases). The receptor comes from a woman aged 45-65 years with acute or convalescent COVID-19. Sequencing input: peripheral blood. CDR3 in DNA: TGTGCCAGTGAAGGGGTCAGGTACGAGCAGTACTTC. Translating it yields CASEGVRYEQYF.